These 29 T cell receptor beta chains originate from one sample sequenced in a study of STAT5B mutations in CD4+ large granular lymphocyte leukemia (dated by TCRdb to between 2021 and 2022). Libraries were made using the immunoSEQ multiplex PCR assay. What TCRdb holds here is the immuneACCESS table cut down to in-frame rearrangements. Part of the clones is not present; checked against another copy, under half of the missing clones reflect an unresolved V gene, and the others are unexplained. The sample has 30,000 or so clones on record, roughly 80% of them singletons. The ten largest clones add up to 2.1% of the sample. Specimen: CD4+ T cells from blood buffy coats. The receptors were sampled from a human donor in good health.

Of note for this clone: The junction departs from germline at one end; a sequencing error may be responsible. The J gene is TRBJ1-1, the V gene TRBV5-3; D possibly corresponds to TRBD1 (6 bases). Being an ORF, TRBV5-3 has a function that is uncertain. The CDR3 extends over 15 amino acids. The CDR3 region is CASSFVSGDRAEAFF. The CDR3 DNA sequence: TGTGCCAGCAGCTTCGTGTCAGGGGATCGCGCTGAAGCTTTCTTT.

V and J are TRBV9 and TRBJ1-3; a weak D match, TRBD1 (5 bases). Germline CDR1 reads SGDLS; CDR2 reads YYNGEE. The CDR3 is 15 residues long. The V end lost 2 bases, the J end lost 0 bases, and 9 bases lay between the germline ends. For the CDR3, the DNA is TGTGCCAGCAGCGTCGGGACGGCCTCTGGAAACACCATATATTTT. Translated, it gives CASSVGTASGNTIYF.

This clone was recorded a few times. V gene TRBV19 combines with J gene TRBJ1-5; a possible D gene is TRBD1 (6 bases). CDR3 length: 15 amino acids. Per the germline V gene, CDR1 is LNHDA and CDR2 is SQIVND (reference sequence). The V end lost 1 base, the J end lost 5 bases, and 12 bases lay between the germline ends. CDR3 sequence reads: CASSIVQGGHQPQHF. The CDR3 DNA follows: TGTGCCAGTAGTATAGTACAGGGCGGACATCAGCCCCAGCATTTT. Full variable domain (rest looked up from reference TRBV19 and TRBJ1-5): DGGITQSPKYLFRKEGQNVTLSCEQNLNHDAMYWYRQDPGQGLRLIYYSQIVNDFQKGDIAEGYSVSREKKESFPLTVTSAQKNPTAFYLCASSIVQGGHQPQHFGDGTRLSIL.

The chain joins TRBV19 to TRBJ2-1; 12 nucleotides match TRBD1. The CDR3 sequence is 16 residues long. The J segment lost 9 bases and the V segment lost 6 bases, leaving 12 bases of the junction unmatched. The V gene's germline CDR1 is LNHDA and CDR2 SQIVND (reference sequence). CDR3 DNA: TGTGCCAGTAGCCCAAAGCCGGGACAGGGGGCGACTGAGCAGTTCTTC. Translating gives CASSPKPGQGATEQFF.

This chain uses TRBV6-6 with TRBJ1-2; D perhaps matches TRBD1 (5 bases). Looked up from germline, CDR1 is MNHNY and CDR2 is SVGAGI (reference sequence). The CDR3 contains 15 residues. The germline V and J ends were trimmed by 0 bases and 7 bases, with 15 bases remaining between them. CDR3 protein: CASSYSRADTSGYTF. The CDR3 region has the DNA TGTGCCAGCAGTTACTCACGTGCGGACACTTCTGGCTACACCTTC.

The chain uses TRBV19 and TRBJ2-5, with 8 bases identical to TRBD2. In germline, CDR1 is LNHDA, CDR2 SQIVND (reference sequence). The CDR3 sequence is 16 residues long. The J segment lost 4 bases and the V segment lost 3 bases, leaving 10 bases of the junction unmatched. CDR3 sequence (DNA): TGTGCCAGTAGTATTACTTCGGGACTAGTAAGAGAGACCCAGTACTTC. It codes for CASSITSGLVRETQYF.

DNA for the CDR3: TGTGCCAGCAGGGGACAGGGGGTGGAGACCCAGTACTTC. Its translation: CASRGQGVETQYF. The gene calls are TRBV6-5 and TRBJ2-5; 11 bases fit TRBD1. CDR3 length: 13 residues. With 6 bases clipped from V and 5 bases from J, the junction kept 2 bases outside the gene matches. Germline loops: CDR1 MNHEY, CDR2 SVGAGI.

V gene TRBV7-2 combines with J gene TRBJ2-5; 7 bases match TRBD1. TRBJ2-7 matches the DNA end more closely, so the J call is doubtful. CDR3 size: 15 residues. Per germline, CDR1 SGHTA and CDR2 FQGNSA. CDR3 bases: TGTGCCAGCAGCCCCGCATCGACAGGGTTCTACGAGCAGTACTTC. It encodes CASSPASTGFYEQYF.

The V call is TRBV30, the J call TRBJ1-4; TRBD1 aligns across 9 bases. V shed 0 bases and J 1 base; nucleotides not matched to a gene: 3. Per the germline V gene, CDR1 is GTSNPN and CDR2 is SVGIG (reference sequence). The CDR3 is 16 residues long. This CDR3 is CAWSVNRGRTNEKLFF. CDR3 nucleotide sequence: TGTGCCTGGAGTGTAAACAGGGGGCGAACTAATGAAAAACTGTTTTTT. The variable domain in full, with the rest retrieved from reference TRBV30 and TRBJ1-4, is SQTIHQWPATLVQPVGSPLSLECTVEGTSNPNLYWYRQAAGRGLQLLFYSVGIGQISSEVPQNLSASRPQDRQFILSSKKLLLSDSGFYLCAWSVNRGRTNEKLFFGSGTQLSVL.

The rearrangement uses TRBV2 and TRBJ1-1; TRBD1 aligns across 8 bases. V was pared by 4 bases and J by 0 bases, with 7 bases of the junction left unmatched. The CDR3 sequence is 16 residues long. Germline V gives CDR1 SNHLY, CDR2 FYNNEI. CDR3 DNA sequence: TGTGCCAGCAGTGGTCTGACAGGGGCCTTGAACACTGAAGCTTTCTTT. This gives the protein CASSGLTGALNTEAFF.

V usage is TRBV30 and J usage is TRBJ2-5, with 8 nucleotides matching TRBD1. Germline CDR1 GTSNPN, CDR2 SVGIG (reference sequence). This CDR3 is built from 13 residues. The ends lost 8 bases at V and 0 bases at J; junction bases unmatched: 5. CDR3 nucleotides: TGTGCCGGCGGGACAGGTTACCAAGAGACCCAGTACTTC. It specifies CAGGTGYQETQYF.

About this clone itself: At one end, the junction sequence differs from germline, possibly due to a read error. The chain uses TRBV5-6 and TRBJ2-7; perhaps TRBD1 as D (6 bases). Per germline, CDR1 SGHDT and CDR2 YYEEEE. The CDR3 contains 12 residues. CDR3 bases: TGTGCCAGCAGCTTGGGAGGACAGAAGCCCCTCTTC. Encoded protein: CASSLGGQKPLF.

The CDR3 DNA reads TGTGCCAGCAGCCAAGTGGCGGGCCCCTTCAATGAGCAGTTCTTC. It is translated as CASSQVAGPFNEQFF. The rearrangement joins TRBV14 to TRBJ2-1; possibly TRBD2 for D (5 bases). The CDR3 contains 15 residues. The germline V gene has CDR1 SGHDN and CDR2 FVKESK. V was clipped by 1 base and J by 6 bases, with 13 bases between them. Variable domain in full (rest from reference TRBV14 and TRBJ2-1): EAGVTQFPSHSVIEKGQTVTLRCDPISGHDNLYWYRRVMGKEIKFLLHFVKESKQDESGMPNNRFLAERTGGTYSTLKVQPAELEDSGVYFCASSQVAGPFNEQFFGPGTRLTVL.

This clone was counted once. The gene calls are TRBV5-4 and TRBJ2-3; 8 nucleotides match TRBD2. The CDR3 has 13 residues. CDR1 is SGHNT and CDR2 is YYREEE in the germline V gene (reference sequence). V shed 5 bases and J 7 bases; nucleotides not matched to a gene: 6. Here the CDR3 DNA reads TGTGCCAGCAGGAGTAGCGGGACGAATACGCAGTATTTT. Its translation: CASRSSGTNTQYF.

This sequence joins TRBV7-9 and TRBJ2-7; TRBD1 or TRBD2 may be the D gene (5 bases each). CDR3 size: 14 residues. Trimming stripped 6 bases from V and 2 bases from J, with 14 bases between. The germline V gene has CDR1 SEHNR and CDR2 FQNEAQ (reference sequence). The CDR3 nucleotides read TGTGCCAGCAGTCGGTCTGGGGGACCCTACGAGCAGTACTTC. Translating gives CASSRSGGPYEQYF.

The chain recombines TRBV19 with TRBJ2-3; D remains unclear. The CDR3 has 13 residues. Trimming removed 3 bases from V and 3 bases from J, with 7 bases in between. Germline CDR1 is LNHDA and CDR2 is SQIVND (reference sequence). As DNA, the CDR3 is TGTGCCAGTAGTATTGGGGTGACAGATACGCAGTATTTT. Residues: CASSIGVTDTQYF.

This clone occurred a few times. Written as DNA, the CDR3 is TGCGCCAGCAGCGAGGGTTTGAACACAGATACGCAGTATTTT. It codes for CASSEGLNTDTQYF. The J gene is TRBJ2-3, the V gene TRBV5-1; a possible D gene is TRBD2 (5 bases). The CDR3 contains 14 residues. In germline, CDR1 is SGHRS, CDR2 YFSETQ. Between the trimmed V and J ends, which lost 4 bases and 2 bases, there was a span of 11 bases.

The gene calls are TRBV6-5 and TRBJ2-7; D gene ambiguous. CDR3 length: 14 amino acids. Germline loops: CDR1 MNHEY, CDR2 SVGAGI. Trimming removed 6 bases from V and 1 base from J, with 13 bases in between. The chain's CDR3 is CASRVEHYSYEQYF. CDR3 nucleotides: TGTGCCAGCAGAGTCGAACACTATTCCTACGAGCAGTACTTC.

This clone was seen once. V usage is TRBV28 and J usage is TRBJ2-2; D remains unclear. CDR1 and CDR2 from the germline V gene are MDHEN and SYDVKM. V was shortened by 3 bases and J by 5 bases, with 7 bases between the two germline ends. The CDR3 is 13 residues long. CDR3 DNA sequence: TGTGCCAGCAGTTTTCTCAGAACCGGGGAGCTGTTTTTT. Translated, it gives CASSFLRTGELFF.

Here the CDR3 DNA reads TGTGCCAGCAGCCATCTCGCGGGAACCAGCACCGGGGAGCTGTTTTTT. It specifies CASSHLAGTSTGELFF. This chain uses TRBV7-2 with TRBJ2-2, with D possibly TRBD2 on 6 matching bases. Trimming took 5 bases from V and 4 from J, leaving 17 bases between them. The CDR3 spans 16 residues. The germline CDR1 and CDR2 sequences are SGHTA and FQGNSA.

As DNA, the CDR3 is TGCGCCAGCAGTGGGCAGGGATATGAAAAACTGTTTTTT. Protein product: CASSGQGYEKLFF. This sequence joins TRBV10-2 and TRBJ1-4, with a tentative D call TRBD1 (5 bases). Germline values: CDR1 WSHSY, CDR2 SAAADI. Deletions cut 4 bases from V and 6 bases from J, with 9 bases between. The CDR3 length is 13 residues.

The rearrangement joins TRBV5-4 to TRBJ2-1; possible D gene TRBD1, 6 bases. The CDR3 covers 15 residues. Germline values: CDR1 SGHNT, CDR2 YYREEE (reference sequence). The V end lost 5 bases, the J end lost 2 bases, and 14 bases lay between the germline ends. CDR3 in amino acids: CASSLDQGTYNEQFF. The CDR3 DNA reads as TGTGCCAGCAGTTTAGACCAGGGGACCTACAATGAGCAGTTCTTC. The whole variable domain, filled in from reference TRBV5-4 and TRBJ2-1, reads ETGVTQSPTHLIKTRGQQVTLRCSSQSGHNTVSWYQQALGQGPQFIFQYYREEENGRGNFPPRFSGLQFPNYSSELNVNALELDDSALYLCASSLDQGTYNEQFFGPGTRLTVL.

V and J are TRBV11-3 and TRBJ1-2; perhaps TRBD1 as D (6 bases). The CDR3 is 16 residues long. Germline CDR1 SGHNT, CDR2 YENEEA. Trimming took off 4 bases at V and 2 bases at J, with 17 bases between the two ends. This CDR3 is CASSSPWGHANYGYTF. CDR3 nucleotide sequence: TGTGCCAGCAGCTCCCCTTGGGGGCACGCCAACTATGGCTACACCTTC.

The chain has TRBV28 and TRBJ2-3; perhaps D is TRBD1 or TRBD2 (5 bases each). The CDR3 runs to 16 residues. Germline V gene sequence: CDR1 MDHEN, CDR2 SYDVKM. Between the trimmed V and J ends, which lost 4 bases and 1 base, there was a span of 15 bases. In DNA form, the CDR3 reads TGTGCCAGCAGTTCTTATGCGCAGGGAGGCACAGATACGCAGTATTTT. This translates into CASSSYAQGGTDTQYF.

The chain recombines TRBV5-1 with TRBJ1-2; D unclear. CDR1 is SGHRS and CDR2 is YFSETQ in the germline V gene. The CDR3 runs 15 residues. V was pared by 0 bases and J by 5 bases, with 14 bases between. The CDR3 nucleotides are TGCGCCAGCAGCTTGGGGGATACGGCACCTTATGGCTACACCTTC. It encodes CASSLGDTAPYGYTF.

The chain links TRBV29-1 to TRBJ2-2; D call uncertain. The V and J ends lost 2 bases and 4 bases respectively, with 14 bases between them. Per the germline V gene, CDR1 is SQVTM and CDR2 is ANQGSEA. The CDR3 is made up of 15 amino acids. CDR3 sequence (DNA): TGCAGCGTTGAAAATCCGGCTAGACCCACCGGGGAGCTGTTTTTT. Translated, it gives CSVENPARPTGELFF.

The chain is built from TRBV6-5 and TRBJ2-5, with 7 bases identical to TRBD1. The J call may be wrong; the DNA end is better matched by TRBJ2-7. The CDR3 extends over 14 amino acids. CDR1 and CDR2 (germline): MNHEY, SVGAGI. CDR3 protein: CASSYSWTGYEQYF. For the CDR3, the DNA is TGTGCCAGCAGTTACTCTTGGACAGGCTACGAGCAGTACTTC.

The rearrangement uses TRBV7-9 and TRBJ2-1, with a tentative D call TRBD2 (5 bases). Germline loops: CDR1 SEHNR, CDR2 FQNEAQ (reference sequence). The CDR3 is 13 amino acids. V lost 1 base and J 9 bases, leaving 10 bases between the germline ends. The CDR3 region is CASSLVSGSEQFF. DNA of the CDR3: TGTGCCAGCAGCTTAGTATCGGGAAGTGAGCAGTTCTTC.

DNA for the CDR3: TGTGCCAGCAGCTTCGGGAGCGGATCGAGCTCCTACGAGCAGTACTTC. Residues: CASSFGSGSSSYEQYF. V gene TRBV11-3 combines with J gene TRBJ2-7; the D gene is possibly TRBD2 (6 bases). V lost 3 bases to trimming and J lost 0 bases, with 15 bases between them. This CDR3 comprises 16 residues. Germline-derived CDR1 and CDR2 are SGHNT and YENEEA.